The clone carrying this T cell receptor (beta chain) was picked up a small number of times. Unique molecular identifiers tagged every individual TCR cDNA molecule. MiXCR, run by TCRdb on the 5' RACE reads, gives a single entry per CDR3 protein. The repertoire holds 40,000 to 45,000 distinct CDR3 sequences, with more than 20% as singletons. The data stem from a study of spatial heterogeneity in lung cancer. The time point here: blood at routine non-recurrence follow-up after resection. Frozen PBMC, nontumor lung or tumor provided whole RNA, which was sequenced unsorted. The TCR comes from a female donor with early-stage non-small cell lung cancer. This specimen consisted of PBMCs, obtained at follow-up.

The CDR3 protein is CASRDGEYTEAFF. In DNA form, the CDR3 reads TGTGCCAGCCGGGACGGGGAGTACACTGAAGCTTTCTTT. This chain uses TRBV27 with TRBJ1-1; D might be TRBD1 (5 bases). Germline V CDR1 and CDR2: MNHEY, SMNVEV (reference sequence). CDR3 length: 13 amino acids. Trimming took off 8 bases at V and 3 bases at J, with 13 bases between the two ends.